These 30 T cell receptor beta chains share one sample of origin, sequenced in a study of cytomegalovirus exposure and HLA in healthy donors. Primers for the PCR totalled 60 Vbeta and 13 Jbeta. Produced via immunoSEQ multiplex PCR; TCRdb's table is partial and in-frame only. Among about 94,000 clones listed, around 84% were seen once. Sequencing input: PBMCs. Receptors were obtained from a human donor in good health.

V and J are TRBV5-1 and TRBJ2-3; 10 nucleotides line up with TRBD2. This CDR3 region has 19 residues. The trim removed 0 bases at V and 2 bases at J, leaving 12 bases unmatched. CDR1 is SGHRS, CDR2 YFSETQ, per germline. The CDR3 is CASSLAPRGAGGITDTQYF. CDR3 bases: TGCGCCAGCAGCTTGGCCCCGAGAGGAGCGGGAGGGATCACAGATACGCAGTATTTT.

The gene calls are TRBV11-2 and TRBJ2-1; TRBD1 matches 9 bases. CDR1 is SGHAT, CDR2 FQNNGV, per germline. The V segment lost 6 bases and the J segment 8 bases; nucleotides outside the gene matches: 11. The CDR3 is 15 amino acids. The CDR3 DNA sequence: TGTGCCAGCAGAATACCGGGACAGGGAGCGTATGAGCAGTTCTTC. Protein sequence: CASRIPGQGAYEQFF.

To note about this clone: This CDR3 is also generated by other DNA sequences in the sample. V gene TRBV6-5 combines with J gene TRBJ2-5; TRBD1 matches 7 bases. Germline lookup yields CDR1 MNHEY and CDR2 SVGAGI. The length of the CDR3 is 14 residues. With 6 bases clipped from V and 4 bases from J, the junction kept 8 bases outside the gene matches. CDR3 nucleotide sequence: TGTGCCAGCAGCCGGGACAGTTATCGAGAGACCCAGTACTTC. Its translation is CASSRDSYRETQYF.

The rearrangement uses TRBV28 and TRBJ2-1, with 12 bases identical to TRBD2. This CDR3 contains 17 residues. The V gene end was trimmed by 5 bases and the J gene end by 0 bases; junction bases not matched to a gene: 5. Germline V gene data show CDR1 as MDHEN and CDR2 as SYDVKM. In DNA form, the CDR3 reads TGTGCCAGCAGTACGACTAGCGGGAGTAGCTCCTACAATGAGCAGTTCTTC. This encodes CASSTTSGSSSYNEQFF.

This chain uses TRBV7-2 with TRBJ2-2; D perhaps matches TRBD2 (5 bases). In germline, CDR1 is SGHTA, CDR2 FQGNSA. CDR3 length: 13 amino acids. V gave up 10 bases and J gave up 1 base, with 10 bases separating them. CDR3 nucleotides: TGTGCCACCTTAGCGCGGAACACCGGGGAGCTGTTTTTT. It yields the protein CATLARNTGELFF.

The chain carries TRBV4-2 and TRBJ2-1; 9 bases fit TRBD2. The CDR3 is made up of 15 amino acids. From germline, CDR1 is LGHNA and CDR2 YNFKEQ. The trim removed 0 bases at V and 8 bases at J, leaving 5 bases unmatched. CDR3 sequence (DNA): TGTGCCAGCAGCCAAGAGCTAGCGGGGAGGGATGAGCAGTTCTTC. Its protein product is CASSQELAGRDEQFF.

The chain links TRBV7-8 to TRBJ1-4; 8 positions match TRBD1. V shed 4 bases and J 8 bases; nucleotides not matched to a gene: 3. The CDR3 length is 13 residues. Germline V CDR1 and CDR2: SGHVS, FQNEAQ. The CDR3 loop is CASSSDRAEKLFF. CDR3 nucleotide sequence: TGTGCCAGCAGCTCGGACAGGGCCGAAAAACTGTTTTTT.

This clone was counted a few times. This chain connects TRBV9 to TRBJ2-2, with D possibly matching TRBD1 (5 bases). The germline V gene has CDR1 SGDLS and CDR2 YYNGEE. The CDR3 extends over 13 amino acids. Trimming took off 1 base at V and 4 bases at J, with 5 bases between the two ends. The CDR3 DNA follows: TGTGCCAGCAGCGTAACAGGCACCGGGGAGCTGTTTTTT. Amino acid sequence: CASSVTGTGELFF. The full variable domain, completed using reference TRBV9 and TRBJ2-2, is DSGVTQTPKHLITATGQRVTLRCSPRSGDLSVYWYQQSLDQGLQFLIQYYNGEERAKGNILERFSAQQFPDLHSELNLSSLELGDSALYFCASSVTGTGELFFGEGSRLTVL.

The chain links TRBV30 to TRBJ2-1, with a weak D call TRBD1 (7 bases). CDR3 length: 16 residues. Trimming shortened V by 4 bases and J by 2 bases, and 18 bases separated the two germline ends. The germline V gene encodes CDR1 GTSNPN and CDR2 SVGIG (reference sequence). The CDR3 is CAWKLGGRGTYNEQFF. In DNA form, the CDR3 reads TGTGCCTGGAAACTGGGGGGCAGGGGGACCTACAATGAGCAGTTCTTC.

The chain employs TRBV11-1 and TRBJ2-1; D uncertain. CDR3 length: 14 residues. Germline V gene data show CDR1 as SGHAT and CDR2 as FQDESV (reference sequence). V was pared by 5 bases and J by 5 bases, with 13 bases between. CDR3 sequence: CASSLVGLHNEQFF. In nucleotides, the CDR3 is TGTGCCAGCAGCCTAGTTGGCCTTCACAATGAGCAGTTCTTC.

This clone was counted a few times. The chain couples TRBV5-6 to TRBJ2-7, with a tentative D call TRBD1 (5 bases). The CDR3 length is 15 residues. Trimming stripped 4 bases from V and 6 bases from J, with 20 bases between. CDR1 and CDR2 (germline): SGHDT, YYEEEE. The CDR3 nucleotides read TGTGCCAGCAGCCCCAACCCCCCAGGGCCGGGCGAGCAGTACTTC. This gives the protein CASSPNPPGPGEQYF. The full variable domain, in which reference TRBV5-6 and TRBJ2-7 provide the parts outside the CDR3, is DAGVTQSPTHLIKTRGQQVTLRCSPKSGHDTVSWYQQALGQGPQFIFQYYEEEERQRGNFPDRFSGHQFPNYSSELNVNALLLGDSALYLCASSPNPPGPGEQYFGPGTRLTVT.

This sequence joins TRBV5-1 and TRBJ2-3; the match to TRBD1 covers 8 bases. In germline, CDR1 is SGHRS, CDR2 YFSETQ. Trimming removed 1 base from V and 7 bases from J; junction bases left unmatched: 14. This CDR3 is 17 amino acids long. This CDR3 is CASSLLPVQGDRNTQYF. The CDR3 DNA reads as TGCGCCAGCAGCTTGCTCCCTGTACAGGGGGACCGGAATACGCAGTATTTT.

Concerning this clone: An end of the junction does not agree with germline; a read error may underlie this. The chain combines TRBV7-7 with TRBJ2-7, with 7 bases aligning to TRBD1. The CDR3 is 14 amino acids. The germline gives CDR1 SSHAT, CDR2 FNYEAQ (reference sequence). This CDR3 is CASSLGQESYEQYF. CDR3 sequence (DNA): TGTGCTAGCAGCTTAGGACAGGAATCCTACGAGCAGTACTTC.

The chain uses TRBV13 and TRBJ1-4; 10 bases map to TRBD1. CDR3 length: 15 amino acids. After removal of 3 bases from V and 3 bases from J, the junction contained 1 base not matched to a gene. Germline assignment: CDR1 PRHDT and CDR2 FYEKMQ (reference sequence). In DNA, the CDR3 is TGTGCCAGCAGCTTGACAGGGGGCTCTAATGAAAAACTGTTTTTT. Its protein is CASSLTGGSNEKLFF.

V usage is TRBV18 and J usage is TRBJ2-1; the D gene is possibly TRBD1 (5 bases). Germline-derived CDR1 and CDR2 are KGHSH and LQKENI. This CDR3 comprises 16 residues. The germline V and J ends were trimmed by 3 bases and 5 bases, with 17 bases remaining between them. The CDR3 sequence is CASSPQTASSNNEQFF. The CDR3 bases are TGTGCCAGCTCACCCCAGACAGCTTCGTCAAACAATGAGCAGTTCTTC.

This clone was detected only a few times. The rearrangement uses TRBV10-3 and TRBJ1-2, with D unclear. V was pared by 6 bases and J by 4 bases, with 12 bases between. The CDR3 has 13 amino acids. CDR1 is ENHRY, CDR2 SYGVKD, per germline. CDR3 sequence reads: CAIRRNDGYGYTF. The DNA of the CDR3 is TGTGCCATCAGGAGGAATGACGGCTATGGCTACACCTTC.

The J gene is TRBJ2-2, the V gene TRBV14; 14 positions agree with TRBD2. From germline, CDR1 is SGHDN and CDR2 FVKESK. The CDR3 loop spans 24 amino acids. J gave up 2 bases and V 0 bases, and 20 bases lay outside the gene matches. The CDR3: CASSQDTTSWGLAGVTFNTGELFF. CDR3 nucleotide sequence: TGTGCCAGCAGCCAAGATACAACCTCATGGGGACTAGCGGGAGTCACGTTTAACACCGGGGAGCTGTTTTTT.

This rearrangement joins TRBV4-3 to TRBJ2-7; tentative D call: TRBD2 (5 bases). CDR1 and CDR2 (germline): LGHNA, YSLEER. This CDR3 contains 14 residues. V was cut by 0 bases and J by 2 bases, with 8 bases left in between. In DNA, the CDR3 is TGCGCCAGCAGCCAAGATACGGGAACCTACGAGCAGTACTTC. It codes for CASSQDTGTYEQYF.

The V call is TRBV7-6, the J call TRBJ2-1; TRBD2 agrees at 11 bases. Germline V gene sequence: CDR1 SGHVS, CDR2 FNYEAQ. J gave up 5 bases and V 2 bases, and 14 bases lay outside the gene matches. The CDR3 runs to 19 residues. CDR3 sequence reads: CASSLRGTSGVRVHNEQFF. As DNA, the CDR3 is TGTGCCAGCAGCTTACGAGGGACTAGCGGCGTGAGGGTCCACAATGAGCAGTTCTTC. Using reference TRBV7-6 and TRBJ2-1 for the parts outside the CDR3, the full variable domain is GAGVSQSPRYKVTKRGQDVALRCDPISGHVSLYWYRQALGQGPEFLTYFNYEAQQDKSGLPNDRFSAERPEGSISTLTIQRTEQRDSAMYRCASSLRGTSGVRVHNEQFFGPGTRLTVL.

The V and J genes are TRBV4-3 and TRBJ2-5, with D hard to call. Germline V gene lookup returns CDR1 LGHNA and CDR2 YSLEER. This CDR3 is 15 amino acids long. V was cut by 0 bases and J by 4 bases, with 12 bases left in between. The CDR3, as DNA: TGCGCCAGCAGCCAAGATCGCCCTATTCGAGAGACCCAGTACTTC. Its protein is CASSQDRPIRETQYF.

This clone was recorded a few times. The chain is built from TRBV4-1 and TRBJ2-7; tentatively, D is TRBD2 (7 bases). This CDR3 is 17 amino acids long. The germline V gene encodes CDR1 MGHRA and CDR2 YSYEKL. V was clipped by 1 base and J by 4 bases, with 20 bases between them. The DNA for the CDR3 is TGCGCCAGCAGCCAAGGGGCTCTCGGGGGGCCGGGGTACGAGCAGTACTTC. Protein sequence: CASSQGALGGPGYEQYF.

V and J are TRBV5-4 and TRBJ2-2; D is unresolved. The CDR3 length is 13 residues. Looked up from germline, CDR1 is SGHNT and CDR2 is YYREEE (reference sequence). Trimming stripped 4 bases from V and 5 bases from J, with 9 bases between. CDR3 DNA sequence: TGTGCCAGCAGCCGTAGTTTAACCGGGGAGCTGTTTTTT. Protein sequence: CASSRSLTGELFF.

The chain joins TRBV6-6 to TRBJ1-4, with a possible D match to TRBD1 (5 bases). Germline V CDR1 and CDR2: MNHNY, SVGAGI (reference sequence). The CDR3 spans 15 residues. Trimming cost V 6 bases and J 5 bases, with 16 bases left between them. CDR3 amino acids: CASRRPGTGNEKLFF. In DNA, the CDR3 is TGTGCCAGCAGACGCCCAGGGACTGGGAATGAAAAACTGTTTTTT.

This chain links TRBV15 with TRBJ2-7, with 10 positions matching TRBD1. With 6 bases clipped from V and 2 bases from J, the junction kept 10 bases outside the gene matches. The CDR3 totals 16 residues. Germline CDR1 reads LNHNV; CDR2 reads YYDKDF (reference sequence). The CDR3 coding sequence is TGTGCCACCAGTCTCCTCAGCGGGACAGGGGCCTACGAGCAGTACTTC. Translation gives CATSLLSGTGAYEQYF.

In its sample, this clone was seen a few times. The genes are TRBV5-4 and TRBJ1-1, with TRBD1 matching 7 bases. V was pared by 4 bases and J by 3 bases, with 6 bases of the junction left unmatched. The CDR3 runs to 14 residues. Germline V CDR1 and CDR2: SGHNT, YYREEE (reference sequence). Here the CDR3 DNA reads TGTGCCAGCAGCCTGGATACAGGGGACACTGAAGCTTTCTTT. Protein product: CASSLDTGDTEAFF.

This chain joins TRBV5-4 and TRBJ2-5, with 7 bases matching TRBD2. The ends lost 0 bases at V and 0 bases at J; junction bases unmatched: 2. The germline gives CDR1 SGHNT, CDR2 YYREEE (reference sequence). There are 15 residues in the CDR3. This chain's CDR3 is CASSLAGGYQETQYF. As DNA, the CDR3 is TGTGCCAGCAGCTTGGCCGGGGGGTACCAAGAGACCCAGTACTTC.

The chain employs TRBV9 and TRBJ1-4; 9 positions match TRBD1. Germline CDR1 reads SGDLS; CDR2 reads YYNGEE. Trimming cost V 3 bases and J 4 bases; bases outside gene matches: 4. The CDR3 extends over 15 amino acids. The CDR3 region has the DNA TGTGCCAGCAGCGACAGGGGGCGGGATAATGAAAAACTGTTTTTT. This sequence encodes CASSDRGRDNEKLFF.

J is TRBJ2-3 and V is TRBV9, with D perhaps matching TRBD2 (5 bases). CDR1 is SGDLS and CDR2 is YYNGEE in the germline V gene. This CDR3 contains 16 residues. Trimming removed 4 bases from V and 4 bases from J, with 19 bases in between. The CDR3 loop is CASSLKTPLGADTQYF. CDR3 nucleotide sequence: TGTGCCAGCAGCTTGAAGACCCCCCTCGGGGCAGATACGCAGTATTTT.

DNA of the CDR3: TGTGCCAGCAACACCGGGGGCCGCCCAGCGGGGGGCCAGGGGACCCAGTACTTC. Protein sequence: CASNTGGRPAGGQGTQYF. The chain recombines TRBV5-4 with TRBJ2-5, with 9 bases that match TRBD2. Germline CDR1 is SGHNT and CDR2 is YYREEE (reference sequence). There are 18 residues in the CDR3. V lost 6 bases, J lost 7 bases, and 22 bases stayed unmatched. The variable domain in full, with the rest retrieved from reference TRBV5-4 and TRBJ2-5, is ETGVTQSPTHLIKTRGQQVTLRCSSQSGHNTVSWYQQALGQGPQFIFQYYREEENGRGNFPPRFSGLQFPNYSSELNVNALELDDSALYLCASNTGGRPAGGQGTQYFGPGTRLLVL.

The chain couples TRBV2 to TRBJ2-1; 7 nucleotides align to TRBD1. V lost 6 bases and J lost 2; bases outside the gene matches: 7. The CDR3 runs to 15 residues. Germline V gene lookup returns CDR1 SNHLY and CDR2 FYNNEI. The CDR3 spells CASSPDRVAYNEQFF. CDR3 nucleotides: TGTGCCAGCAGCCCCGACAGGGTGGCCTACAATGAGCAGTTCTTC. Combining the CDR3 with reference TRBV2 and TRBJ2-1 gives the whole variable domain EPEVTQTPSHQVTQMGQEVILRCVPISNHLYFYWYRQILGQKVEFLVSFYNNEISEKSEIFDDQFSVERPDGSNFTLKIRSTKLEDSAMYFCASSPDRVAYNEQFFGPGTRLTVL.